These 21 T cell receptor beta chains came from one sample sequenced in a study of blood T cells in healthy people across ages. PCR was performed a second time for roughly 7 to 12 cycles using a sample-barcoded 5' primer and a J-beta primer mix. TCRdb analysed the 5' RACE reads with MiXCR anew, one entry per CDR3 protein. The repertoire has around 800,000 distinct CDR3 sequences, roughly 24% of them found once; the top ten carry less than 3.5%. Another study also made use of these data, one on T cells of mothers and their children.

The specimen was blood. Every receptor here comes from a boy between 10 and 17 years old in good health.

This clonotype has just a few counts. This sequence joins TRBV12-3 or TRBV12-4 and TRBJ2-3; TRBD1 aligns across 8 bases. Trimming removed 3 bases from V and 5 bases from J; junction bases left unmatched: 4. The CDR3 length is 14 residues. CDR3 amino acids: CASSLGTGRDTQYF. The DNA of the CDR3 is TGTGCCAGCAGTTTGGGGACAGGTAGAGATACGCAGTATTTT.

This clonotype was detected a few times. CDR3: CATNPDMEETQYF. The CDR3 DNA reads TGTGCCACCAACCCGGACATGGAAGAGACCCAGTACTTC. The chain joins TRBV10-3 to TRBJ2-5; D might be TRBD1 (5 bases). Germline CDR1 is ENHRY and CDR2 is SYGVKD. V lost 10 bases and J 3 bases, leaving 15 bases between the germline ends. The CDR3 contains 13 residues.

This chain joins TRBV4-3 and TRBJ1-1; TRBD1 matches at 10 bases. With 4 bases clipped from V and 1 base from J, the junction kept 6 bases outside the gene matches. Germline loops: CDR1 LGHNA, CDR2 YSLEER. This CDR3 spans 16 amino acids. The chain's CDR3 is CASSPGQGVTNTEAFF. CDR3 in DNA: TGCGCCAGCAGCCCAGGACAGGGGGTGACGAACACTGAAGCTTTCTTT.

This clonotype appeared a few times. The rearrangement links TRBV12-3 or TRBV12-4 to TRBJ2-3, with 10 bases that match TRBD1. V dropped 6 bases and J dropped 6; count of bases not matched to a gene: 6. CDR3 size: 14 residues. The DNA for the CDR3 is TGTGCCAGCAGATTAAGGACAGGGGGGGATACGCAGTATTTT. Translated: CASRLRTGGDTQYF.

This clonotype was observed a handful of times. The chain combines TRBV7-8 with TRBJ1-5, with 9 bases aligning to TRBD1. Per the germline V gene, CDR1 is SGHVS and CDR2 is FQNEAQ. After removal of 1 base from V and 7 bases from J, the junction contained 8 bases not matched to a gene. This CDR3 is built from 16 residues. The CDR3 is CASSLVKQGAGQPQHF. In DNA, the CDR3 is TGTGCCAGCAGCTTAGTTAAACAGGGGGCTGGACAGCCCCAGCATTTT.

Only a few counts were recorded for this clonotype. J is TRBJ2-1 and V is TRBV5-1; D possibly corresponds to TRBD1 (6 bases). Trimming pared 2 bases from V and 2 bases from J, leaving 20 bases between. Looked up from germline, CDR1 is SGHRS and CDR2 is YFSETQ. The CDR3 length is 18 residues. The CDR3 DNA is TGCGCCAGCAGCTTAGGCTTGACAGGCGGATCACCCTACAATGAGCAGTTCTTC. The encoded protein is CASSLGLTGGSPYNEQFF.

This chain connects TRBV12-3 or TRBV12-4 to TRBJ1-4; no reliable D call. Trimming pared 5 bases from V and 6 bases from J, leaving 10 bases between. This CDR3 region has 13 residues. Here the CDR3 DNA reads TGTGCCAGCAGTCCCGACATCTATGAAAAACTGTTTTTT. This sequence encodes CASSPDIYEKLFF.

Only a few counts were recorded for this clonotype. The rearrangement joins TRBV5-1 to TRBJ1-4; no clear D gene. The CDR3 is 15 amino acids. Germline-derived CDR1 and CDR2 are SGHRS and YFSETQ. V was pared by 0 bases and J by 7 bases, with 13 bases between. Here the CDR3 reads CASSLDRPSGEKLFF. The CDR3 DNA reads as TGCGCCAGCAGCTTGGATAGGCCTTCTGGTGAAAAACTGTTTTTT.

The J gene is TRBJ2-1, the V gene TRBV5-1, with 7 bases lining up with TRBD1. J gave up 7 bases and V 4 bases, and 8 bases lay outside the gene matches. CDR3 length equals 14 residues. CDR1 and CDR2 (germline): SGHRS, YFSETQ. The CDR3 sequence is CASSPGQMPNEQFF. The CDR3, as DNA: TGCGCCAGCAGCCCGGGACAGATGCCTAATGAGCAGTTCTTC. The entire variable domain, with the rest obtained from reference TRBV5-1 and TRBJ2-1, is as follows: KAGVTQTPRYLIKTRGQQVTLSCSPISGHRSVSWYQQTPGQGLQFLFEYFSETQRNKGNFPGRFSGRQFSNSRSEMNVSTLELGDSALYLCASSPGQMPNEQFFGPGTRLTVL.

There are a few counts of this clonotype. This rearrangement joins TRBV3-1 to TRBJ2-1; 9 bases align to TRBD2. V shed 3 bases, J shed 8 bases, and the junction held 14 bases outside the gene matches. The CDR3 covers 17 residues. Germline assignment: CDR1 LGHDT and CDR2 YNNKEL (reference sequence). The DNA of the CDR3 is TGTGCCAGCAGCCAGGGCCTGCTAGCGGGGCCCCGGGATGAGCAGTTCTTC. Its protein product is CASSQGLLAGPRDEQFF.

J is TRBJ2-7 and V is TRBV7-8; no reliable D call. The V end lost 5 bases, the J end lost 5 bases, and 13 bases lay between the germline ends. Germline CDR1 SGHVS, CDR2 FQNEAQ. The CDR3 length is 13 residues. The CDR3 loop reads CASSGQVFDEQYF. The CDR3 DNA reads as TGTGCCAGCAGCGGTCAGGTTTTCGACGAGCAGTACTTC.

This clonotype occurred a few times. In nucleotides, the CDR3 is TGTGCCAGCAGCCAAGTTCTGGGGACAGGGATAACTGAGCAGTTCTTC. Translated, it gives CASSQVLGTGITEQFF. This chain joins TRBV14 and TRBJ2-1; 9 bases are shared with TRBD1. Trimming removed 1 base from V and 9 bases from J; junction bases left unmatched: 10. This CDR3 is 16 amino acids long. The V gene's germline CDR1 is SGHDN and CDR2 FVKESK.

This clonotype was observed a handful of times. A read error may account for a junction end that differs from germline. The chain links TRBV11-2 to TRBJ2-1; 7 bases are shared with TRBD1. The J call is doubtful: the DNA matches TRBJ2-5 better. Germline assignment: CDR1 SGHAT and CDR2 FQNNGV. The CDR3 sequence is 12 residues long. CDR3: CASTLQGETQYF. The CDR3 DNA follows: TGTGCCAGCACCTTACAGGGGGAGACCCAGTACTTC.

This clonotype was observed a handful of times. The V gene is TRBV6-1, the J gene TRBJ2-4; no definite D call. V shed 4 bases and J shed 0 bases, with 7 bases lying between them. CDR3 length equals 14 residues. CDR1 is MNHNS, CDR2 SASEGT, per germline. The CDR3 reads CASSGPLAKNIQYF. The CDR3 region has the DNA TGTGCCAGCAGTGGGCCCTTAGCCAAAAACATTCAGTACTTC.

This clonotype has more than one count but fewer than ten. The chain couples TRBV12-3 or TRBV12-4 to TRBJ2-7, with 13 nucleotides matching TRBD2. The better agreement between TRBJ2-1 and the DNA end casts doubt on the J call. The CDR3 has 17 amino acids. The CDR3 protein is CASSLSGTSGVDNEQFF. DNA for the CDR3: TGTGCCAGCAGTTTATCCGGGACTAGCGGGGTGGACAATGAGCAGTTCTTC.

This clonotype occurred a few times. The rearrangement links TRBV10-3 to TRBJ1-1, with TRBD1 as a possible D gene (6 bases). This CDR3 has 16 residues. The germline V gene encodes CDR1 ENHRY and CDR2 SYGVKD. V gave up 3 bases and J gave up 1 base, with 15 bases separating them. CDR3 amino acids: CAISDMGGVKNTEAFF. CDR3 DNA: TGTGCCATCAGTGATATGGGGGGCGTTAAGAACACTGAAGCTTTCTTT.

The chain employs TRBV20-1 and TRBJ2-7; tentatively, D is TRBD2 (6 bases). Trimming cost V 1 base and J 10 bases, with 17 bases left between them. Germline V gene data show CDR1 as DFQATT and CDR2 as SNEGSKA (reference sequence). There are 13 residues in the CDR3. The CDR3 protein is CSARGPQQEGQYF. Written as DNA, the CDR3 is TGCAGTGCTAGAGGGCCTCAACAGGAGGGCCAGTACTTC.

The genes are TRBV7-3 and TRBJ2-1; D may be TRBD2 (6 bases). The germline V gene has CDR1 SGHTA and CDR2 FQGTGA. Trimming took off 2 bases at V and 0 bases at J, with 11 bases between the two ends. The CDR3 loop spans 16 amino acids. The CDR3 sequence is CASSLASVSSYNEQFF. DNA for the CDR3: TGTGCCAGCAGCTTAGCTAGCGTCAGCTCCTACAATGAGCAGTTCTTC. Full variable domain (remainder filled in from reference TRBV7-3 and TRBJ2-1): GAGVSQTPSNKVTEKGKYVELRCDPISGHTALYWYRQSLGQGPEFLIYFQGTGAADDSGLPNDRFFAVRPEGSVSTLKIQRTERGDSAVYLCASSLASVSSYNEQFFGPGTRLTVL.

This clonotype was observed a handful of times. V is TRBV7-2 and J is TRBJ1-2, with D tentatively TRBD1 (6 bases). From germline, CDR1 is SGHTA and CDR2 FQGNSA. The CDR3 is 14 residues long. V was trimmed by 5 bases and J by 4 bases, leaving 14 bases between them. DNA for the CDR3: TGTGCCAGCAGCCCCCCCAGGGGTGGCTATGGCTACACCTTC. As protein: CASSPPRGGYGYTF.

The CDR3 coding sequence is TGCAGTGCCAGTAGACAGCTTTTGTCCGAGCAGTACTTC. It encodes CSASRQLLSEQYF. The chain uses TRBV20-1 and TRBJ2-7, with D maybe TRBD1 (5 bases). Germline-derived CDR1 and CDR2 are DFQATT and SNEGSKA (reference sequence). The CDR3 length is 13 residues. V dropped 6 bases and J dropped 6 bases, with 18 bases sitting between them.

This clonotype was detected a few times. This rearrangement joins TRBV14 to TRBJ2-1; the match to TRBD1 covers 7 bases. V dropped 3 bases and J dropped 5; count of bases not matched to a gene: 7. The germline V gene has CDR1 SGHDN and CDR2 FVKESK. CDR3 length: 15 residues. The CDR3 loop is CASSQDRLANNEQFF. In nucleotides, the CDR3 is TGTGCCAGCAGCCAGGACAGGCTGGCCAACAATGAGCAGTTCTTC.